This T cell receptor beta chain emerged from a study of blood T cell repertoires in COVID-19. This clone was seen only a few times. Generated by immunoSEQ multiplex PCR, the TCRdb table keeps only in-frame clones and is missing some. Seen here are about 170,000 clones, 84% observed once, and the top ten hold more than 14%. This CDR3 is 18 amino acids long. Per the germline V gene, CDR1 is SGHAT and CDR2 is FQNNGV. The ends lost 8 bases at V and 0 bases at J; junction bases unmatched: 10. The chain carries TRBV11-2 and TRBJ2-1; 13 nucleotides line up with TRBD2. The sequenced material came from peripheral blood. The clonotype comes from a woman in her seventies with COVID-19, enrolled during active disease. The CDR3 DNA sequence: TGTGCCAGCGCGCCCCGACTAGCGGGGGGACCCTCCTACAATGAGCAGTTCTTC. Translating gives CASAPRLAGGPSYNEQFF.